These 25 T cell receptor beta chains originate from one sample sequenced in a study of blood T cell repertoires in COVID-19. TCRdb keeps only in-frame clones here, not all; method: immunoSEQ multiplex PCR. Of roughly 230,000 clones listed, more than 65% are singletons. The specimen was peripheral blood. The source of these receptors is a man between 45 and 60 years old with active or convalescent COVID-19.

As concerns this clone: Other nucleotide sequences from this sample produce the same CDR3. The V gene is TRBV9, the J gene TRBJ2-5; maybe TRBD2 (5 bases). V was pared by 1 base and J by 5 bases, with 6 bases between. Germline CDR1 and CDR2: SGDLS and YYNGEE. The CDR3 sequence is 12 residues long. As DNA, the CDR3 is TGTGCCAGCAGCGTAACGGGGGAGACCCAGTACTTC. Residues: CASSVTGETQYF.

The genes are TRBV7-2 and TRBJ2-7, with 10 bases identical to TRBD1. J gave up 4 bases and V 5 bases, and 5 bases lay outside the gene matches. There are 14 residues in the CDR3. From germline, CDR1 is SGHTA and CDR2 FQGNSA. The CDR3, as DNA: TGTGCCAGCAGCCCGACAGGGGGCCTTTACGAGCAGTACTTC. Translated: CASSPTGGLYEQYF.

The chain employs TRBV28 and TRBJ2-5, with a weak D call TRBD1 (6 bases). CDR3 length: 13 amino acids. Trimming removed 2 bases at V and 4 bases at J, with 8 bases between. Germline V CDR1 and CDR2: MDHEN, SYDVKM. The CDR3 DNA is TGTGCCAGCAGTTTACAGGGGTCAGAGACCCAGTACTTC. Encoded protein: CASSLQGSETQYF.

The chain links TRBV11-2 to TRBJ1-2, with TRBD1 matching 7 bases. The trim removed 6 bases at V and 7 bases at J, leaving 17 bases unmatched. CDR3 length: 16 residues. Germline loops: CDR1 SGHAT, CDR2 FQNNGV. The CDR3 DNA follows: TGTGCCAGCAGACGAACGCTCAGGGGGGAAGTTGGTGGCTACACCTTC. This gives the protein CASRRTLRGEVGGYTF. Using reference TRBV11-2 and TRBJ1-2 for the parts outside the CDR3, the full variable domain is EAGVAQSPRYKIIEKRQSVAFWCNPISGHATLYWYQQILGQGPKLLIQFQNNGVVDDSQLPKDRFSAERLKGVDSTLKIQPAKLEDSAVYLCASRRTLRGEVGGYTFGSGTRLTVV.

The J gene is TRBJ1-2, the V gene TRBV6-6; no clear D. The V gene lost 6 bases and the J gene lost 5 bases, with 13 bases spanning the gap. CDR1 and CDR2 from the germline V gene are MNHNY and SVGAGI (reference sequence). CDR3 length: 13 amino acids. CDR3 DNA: TGTGCCAGCAGGCCTTTGGGAGAATATGGCTACACCTTC. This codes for CASRPLGEYGYTF.

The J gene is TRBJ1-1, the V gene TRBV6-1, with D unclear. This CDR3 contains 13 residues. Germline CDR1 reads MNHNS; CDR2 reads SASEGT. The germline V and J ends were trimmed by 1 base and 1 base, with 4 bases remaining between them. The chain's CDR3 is CASSEGRNTEAFF. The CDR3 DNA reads TGTGCCAGCAGTGAAGGGAGGAACACTGAAGCTTTCTTT.

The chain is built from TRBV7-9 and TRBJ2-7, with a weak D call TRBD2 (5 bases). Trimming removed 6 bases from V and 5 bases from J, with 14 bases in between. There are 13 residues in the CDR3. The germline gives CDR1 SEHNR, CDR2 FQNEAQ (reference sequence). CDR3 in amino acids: CASSPAGLHEQYF. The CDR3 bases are TGTGCCAGCAGTCCCGCGGGTCTGCACGAGCAGTACTTC.

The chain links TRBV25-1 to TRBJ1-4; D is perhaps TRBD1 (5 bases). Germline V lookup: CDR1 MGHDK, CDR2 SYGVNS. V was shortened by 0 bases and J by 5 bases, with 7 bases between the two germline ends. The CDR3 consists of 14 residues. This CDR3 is CASSEYGGNEKLFF. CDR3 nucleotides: TGTGCCAGCAGTGAATACGGGGGGAATGAAAAACTGTTTTTT.

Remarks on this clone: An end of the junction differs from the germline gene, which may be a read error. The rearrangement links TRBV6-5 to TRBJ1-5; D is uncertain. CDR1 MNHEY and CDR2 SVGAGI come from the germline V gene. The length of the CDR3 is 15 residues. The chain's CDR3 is CASIPFDIGKQPQHF. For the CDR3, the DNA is TGTGCCAGCATCCCCTTCGACATAGGCAAGCAGCCCCAGCATTTT.

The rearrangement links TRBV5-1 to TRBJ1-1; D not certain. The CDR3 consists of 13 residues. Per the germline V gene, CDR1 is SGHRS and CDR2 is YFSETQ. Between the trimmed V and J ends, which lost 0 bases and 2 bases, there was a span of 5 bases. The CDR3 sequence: CASSLETNTEAFF. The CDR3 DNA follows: TGCGCCAGCAGCTTGGAGACTAACACTGAAGCTTTCTTT.

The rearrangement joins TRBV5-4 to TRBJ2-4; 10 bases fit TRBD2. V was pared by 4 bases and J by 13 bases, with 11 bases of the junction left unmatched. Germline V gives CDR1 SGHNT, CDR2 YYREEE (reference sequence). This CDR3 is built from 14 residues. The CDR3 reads CASSPQGDSGGQYF. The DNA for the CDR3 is TGTGCCAGCAGCCCGCAAGGGGATAGCGGGGGGCAGTACTTC.

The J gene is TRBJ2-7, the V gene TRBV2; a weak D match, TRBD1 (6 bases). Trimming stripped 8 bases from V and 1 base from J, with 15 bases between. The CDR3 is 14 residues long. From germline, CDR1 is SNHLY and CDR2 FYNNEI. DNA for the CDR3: TGTGCCAGCGCCCGTCAGGGGTCTTCCTACGAGCAGTACTTC. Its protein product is CASARQGSSYEQYF.

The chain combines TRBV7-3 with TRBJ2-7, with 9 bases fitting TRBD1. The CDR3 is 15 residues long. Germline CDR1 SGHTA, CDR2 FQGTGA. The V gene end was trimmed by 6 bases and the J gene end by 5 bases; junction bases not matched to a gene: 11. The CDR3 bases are TGTGCCAGCAGTCCTAACTACAGGGGGCTCAACGAGCAGTACTTC. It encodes CASSPNYRGLNEQYF.

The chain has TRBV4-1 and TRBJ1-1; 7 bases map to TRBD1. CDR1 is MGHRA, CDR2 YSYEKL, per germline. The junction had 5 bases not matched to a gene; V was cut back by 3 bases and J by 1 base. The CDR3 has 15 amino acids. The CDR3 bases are TGCGCCAGCAGCCAGAGACAGGGACAGAACACTGAAGCTTTCTTT. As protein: CASSQRQGQNTEAFF.

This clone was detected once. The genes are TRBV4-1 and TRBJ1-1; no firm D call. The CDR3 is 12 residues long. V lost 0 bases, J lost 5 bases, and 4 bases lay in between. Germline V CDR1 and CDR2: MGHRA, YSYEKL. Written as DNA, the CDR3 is TGCGCCAGCAGCCAAGATGCGACTGAAGCTTTCTTT. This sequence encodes CASSQDATEAFF.

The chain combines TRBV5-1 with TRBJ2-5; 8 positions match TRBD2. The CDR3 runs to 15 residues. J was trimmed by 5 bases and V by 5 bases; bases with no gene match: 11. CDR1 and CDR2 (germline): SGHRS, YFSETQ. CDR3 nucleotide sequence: TGCGCCAGCAGGGTCGGAGCGGGGGATGTGGAGACCCAGTACTTC. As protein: CASRVGAGDVETQYF.

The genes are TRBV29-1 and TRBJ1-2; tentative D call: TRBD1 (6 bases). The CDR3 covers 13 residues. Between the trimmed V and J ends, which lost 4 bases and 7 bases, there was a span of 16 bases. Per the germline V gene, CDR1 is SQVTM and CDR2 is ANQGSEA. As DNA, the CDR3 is TGCAGCGTTGCGTTCAGGGGCTTATTTGGCTACACCTTC. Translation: CSVAFRGLFGYTF.

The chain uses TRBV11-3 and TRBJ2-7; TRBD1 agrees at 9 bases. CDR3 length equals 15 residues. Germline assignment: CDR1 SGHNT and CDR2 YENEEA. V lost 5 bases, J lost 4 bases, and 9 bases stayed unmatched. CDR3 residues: CASSPGTGRFYEQYF. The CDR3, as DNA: TGTGCCAGCAGCCCGGGGACAGGGAGGTTTTACGAGCAGTACTTC.

Here the CDR3 DNA reads TGCGCCAGCAGCCAAGACCGGGACTGGGGGTACGAGCAGTACTTC. Translated: CASSQDRDWGYEQYF. V usage is TRBV4-3 and J usage is TRBJ2-7; D might be TRBD2 (6 bases). The CDR3 is 15 residues long. From germline, CDR1 is LGHNA and CDR2 YSLEER. Trimming stripped 0 bases from V and 4 bases from J, with 13 bases between.

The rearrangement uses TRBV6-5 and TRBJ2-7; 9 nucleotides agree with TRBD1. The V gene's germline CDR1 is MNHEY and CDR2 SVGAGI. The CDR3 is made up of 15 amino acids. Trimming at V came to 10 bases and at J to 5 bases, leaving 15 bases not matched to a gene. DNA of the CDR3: TGTGCCACCCAGGACAGGGGAATGATAGTGGACGAGCAGTACTTC. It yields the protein CATQDRGMIVDEQYF.

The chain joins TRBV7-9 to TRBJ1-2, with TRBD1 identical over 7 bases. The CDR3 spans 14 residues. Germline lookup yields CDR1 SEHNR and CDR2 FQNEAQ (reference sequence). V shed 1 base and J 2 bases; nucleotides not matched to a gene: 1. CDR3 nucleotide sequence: TGTGCCAGCAGCTTAGTGACAGGGAACTATGGCTACACCTTC. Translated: CASSLVTGNYGYTF.

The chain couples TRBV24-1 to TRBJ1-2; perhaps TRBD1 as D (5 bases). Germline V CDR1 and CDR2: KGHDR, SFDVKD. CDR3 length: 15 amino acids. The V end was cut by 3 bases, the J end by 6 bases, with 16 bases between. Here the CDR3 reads CATSDQSDRSHGYTF. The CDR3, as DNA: TGTGCCACCAGTGATCAGAGTGACAGAAGCCATGGCTACACCTTC.

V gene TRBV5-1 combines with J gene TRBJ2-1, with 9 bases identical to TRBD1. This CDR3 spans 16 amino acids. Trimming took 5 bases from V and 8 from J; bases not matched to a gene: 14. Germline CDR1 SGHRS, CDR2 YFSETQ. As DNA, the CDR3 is TGCGCCAGCAGACCCAACCCGGGACAGGGAGTTCATGAGCAGTTCTTC. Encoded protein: CASRPNPGQGVHEQFF.

The CDR3 protein is CASSPQRQNNSPLHF. As DNA, the CDR3 is TGTGCCAGCTCACCACAACGACAGAATAATTCACCCCTCCACTTT. This sequence joins TRBV18 and TRBJ1-6; TRBD1 is a possible D gene (5 bases). The CDR3 has 15 residues. Trimming stripped 1 base from V and 5 bases from J, with 9 bases between. Germline loops: CDR1 KGHSH, CDR2 LQKENI.

The CDR3 nucleotides are TGTGCCAGCAGCTTGGGTACAGGGAACACCGGGGAGCTGTTTTTT. It specifies CASSLGTGNTGELFF. The chain is built from TRBV5-4 and TRBJ2-2; possible D gene TRBD1, 5 bases. The CDR3 spans 15 residues. Deletions cut 0 bases from V and 1 base from J, with 7 bases between. CDR1 is SGHNT and CDR2 is YYREEE in the germline V gene (reference sequence). Looking up the rest from reference TRBV5-4 and TRBJ2-2 gives the full variable domain: ETGVTQSPTHLIKTRGQQVTLRCSSQSGHNTVSWYQQALGQGPQFIFQYYREEENGRGNFPPRFSGLQFPNYSSELNVNALELDDSALYLCASSLGTGNTGELFFGEGSRLTVL.